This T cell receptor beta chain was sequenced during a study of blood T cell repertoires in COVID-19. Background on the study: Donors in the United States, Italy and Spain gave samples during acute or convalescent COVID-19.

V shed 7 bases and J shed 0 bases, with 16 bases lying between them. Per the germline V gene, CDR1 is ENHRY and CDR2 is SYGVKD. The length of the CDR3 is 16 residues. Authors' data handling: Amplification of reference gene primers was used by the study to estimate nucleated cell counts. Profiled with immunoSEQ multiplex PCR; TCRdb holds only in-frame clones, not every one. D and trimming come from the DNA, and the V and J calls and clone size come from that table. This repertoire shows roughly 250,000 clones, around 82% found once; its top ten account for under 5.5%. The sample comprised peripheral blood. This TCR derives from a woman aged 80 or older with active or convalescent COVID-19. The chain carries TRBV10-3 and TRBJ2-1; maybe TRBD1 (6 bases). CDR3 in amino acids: CAIKTATGSSYNEQFF. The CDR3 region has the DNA TGTGCCATCAAAACCGCGACAGGTAGCTCCTACAATGAGCAGTTCTTC.